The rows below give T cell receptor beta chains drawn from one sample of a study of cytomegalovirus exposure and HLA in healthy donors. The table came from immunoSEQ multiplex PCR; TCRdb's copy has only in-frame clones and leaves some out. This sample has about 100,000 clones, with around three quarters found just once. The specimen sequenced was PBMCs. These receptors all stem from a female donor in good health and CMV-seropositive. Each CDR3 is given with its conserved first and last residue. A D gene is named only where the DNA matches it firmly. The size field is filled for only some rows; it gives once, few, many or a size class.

cdr3_aa: CASSQVGGTDTEAFF; cdr3_nt: TGTGCCAGCAGCCAAGTTGGGGGGACGGACACTGAAGCTTTCTTT; d_call: -; clone_size: -; j_call: TRBJ1-1; v_call: TRBV11-2
cdr3_aa: CASSLATGSGNQPQHF; cdr3_nt: TGTGCCAGCAGCTTGGCCACAGGGAGTGGCAATCAGCCCCAGCATTTT; d_call: -; clone_size: once; j_call: TRBJ1-5; v_call: TRBV5-5
cdr3_aa: CASSAAGQLSGANVLTF; cdr3_nt: TGTGCCAGCAGTGCCGCCGGACAGCTCTCTGGGGCCAACGTCCTGACTTTC; d_call: -; clone_size: -; j_call: TRBJ2-6; v_call: TRBV6-1
cdr3_aa: CASGNHPGGATYEQYF; cdr3_nt: TGTGCTAGTGGAAACCATCCCGGGGGTGCAACCTACGAGCAGTACTTC; d_call: -; clone_size: few; j_call: TRBJ2-7; v_call: TRBV12-5
cdr3_aa: CASSHPVRNYEQYF; cdr3_nt: TGCGCCAGCAGTCACCCAGTCAGAAACTACGAGCAGTACTTC; d_call: -; clone_size: -; j_call: TRBJ2-7; v_call: TRBV23-1
cdr3_aa: CASSFGTRSSGELFF; cdr3_nt: TGTGCCAGCAGCTTCGGGACTAGGTCCAGCGGGGAGCTGTTTTTT; d_call: -; clone_size: -; j_call: TRBJ2-2; v_call: TRBV12-1
cdr3_aa: CASSQVLSYNEQFF; cdr3_nt: TGTGCCAGCAGCCAAGTACTGAGCTACAATGAGCAGTTCTTC; d_call: -; clone_size: -; j_call: TRBJ2-1; v_call: TRBV4-2
cdr3_aa: CASRDTDTNNQPQHF; cdr3_nt: TGTGCCAGCAGAGATACCGACACCAACAATCAGCCCCAGCATTTT; d_call: -; clone_size: -; j_call: TRBJ1-5; v_call: TRBV2
cdr3_aa: CASSLARDRNTEAFF; cdr3_nt: TGTGCCAGCAGCTTAGCTAGGGACAGGAACACTGAAGCTTTCTTT; d_call: TRBD1; clone_size: -; j_call: TRBJ1-1; v_call: TRBV7-2
cdr3_aa: CSSSLRSAGNTIYF; cdr3_nt: TGTTCCAGCAGCTTACGGAGCGCTGGAAACACCATATATTTT; d_call: -; clone_size: -; j_call: TRBJ1-3; v_call: TRBV7-9
cdr3_aa: CASSSPGQLNTEAFF; cdr3_nt: TGTGCCAGCAGCTCGCCGGGACAGCTGAACACTGAAGCTTTCTTT; d_call: TRBD1; clone_size: once; j_call: TRBJ1-1; v_call: TRBV5-4
cdr3_aa: CASSINQGARNSPLHF; cdr3_nt: TGTGCCAGTAGTATAAACCAGGGGGCAAGGAATTCACCCCTCCACTTT; d_call: TRBD1; clone_size: -; j_call: TRBJ1-6; v_call: TRBV19
cdr3_aa: CAWSRQAINYGYTF; cdr3_nt: TGTGCCTGGAGCCGACAGGCTATTAACTATGGCTACACCTTC; d_call: -; clone_size: -; j_call: TRBJ1-2; v_call: TRBV30
cdr3_aa: CASSVGPTASYEQYF; cdr3_nt: TGTGCCAGCAGTGTGGGTCCGACAGCCTCCTACGAGCAGTACTTC; d_call: -; clone_size: -; j_call: TRBJ2-7; v_call: TRBV6-1
cdr3_aa: CASSPRGFTDTQYF; cdr3_nt: TGTGCCAGCAGCCCAAGGGGTTTCACAGATACGCAGTATTTT; d_call: -; clone_size: -; j_call: TRBJ2-3; v_call: TRBV7-9
cdr3_aa: CASRQVSSGANVLTF; cdr3_nt: TGCGCCAGCAGGCAGGTTAGCTCTGGGGCCAACGTCCTGACTTTC; d_call: -; clone_size: few; j_call: TRBJ2-6; v_call: TRBV5-1
cdr3_aa: CASSQDPSPLGDFNEKLFF; cdr3_nt: TGCGCCAGCAGCCAAGATCCCTCGCCCCTGGGGGACTTCAATGAAAAACTGTTTTTT; d_call: -; clone_size: -; j_call: TRBJ1-4; v_call: TRBV4-3
cdr3_aa: CAWSVRRGGEQFF; cdr3_nt: TGTGCCTGGAGTGTACGCAGAGGGGGTGAGCAGTTCTTC; d_call: -; clone_size: few; j_call: TRBJ2-1; v_call: TRBV30
cdr3_aa: CASSPRVDTGELFF; cdr3_nt: TGTGCCAGTAGTCCCCGGGTCGACACCGGGGAGCTGTTTTTT; d_call: -; clone_size: -; j_call: TRBJ2-2; v_call: TRBV19
cdr3_aa: CASSIRGGNQPQHF; cdr3_nt: TGTGCCAGTAGTATACGGGGTGGGAATCAGCCCCAGCATTTT; d_call: -; clone_size: -; j_call: TRBJ1-5; v_call: TRBV19
cdr3_aa: CASSHSVTGTSVQETQYF; cdr3_nt: TGCGCCAGCAGCCATAGCGTTACCGGGACTAGCGTACAAGAGACCCAGTACTTC; d_call: TRBD2; clone_size: -; j_call: TRBJ2-5; v_call: TRBV5-1
cdr3_aa: CASSESGRSYEQYF; cdr3_nt: TGCGCCAGCAGTGAGTCTGGCAGGTCCTACGAGCAGTACTTC; d_call: -; clone_size: -; j_call: TRBJ2-7; v_call: TRBV10-2
cdr3_aa: CASSQGLTTYYGYTF; cdr3_nt: TGTGCCAGCAGCCAAGGCCTGACGACTTACTATGGCTACACCTTC; d_call: -; clone_size: -; j_call: TRBJ1-2; v_call: TRBV14
cdr3_aa: CASRRGSVAGVETQYF; cdr3_nt: TGTGCCAGCAGACGGGGGTCGGTAGCGGGAGTGGAGACCCAGTACTTC; d_call: TRBD2; clone_size: -; j_call: TRBJ2-5; v_call: TRBV11-2
cdr3_aa: CSSSLDTNTEAFF; cdr3_nt: TGTTCCAGCAGCTTAGACACCAACACTGAAGCTTTCTTT; d_call: -; clone_size: -; j_call: TRBJ1-1; v_call: TRBV7-9
cdr3_aa: CASGDTASYEQYF; cdr3_nt: TGTGCCAGTGGTGACACAGCATCCTACGAGCAGTACTTC; d_call: -; clone_size: -; j_call: TRBJ2-7; v_call: TRBV19
cdr3_aa: CASSPLPSGGLTSGVPYEQYF; cdr3_nt: TGTGCCAGCTCACCACTCCCATCCGGGGGGTTGACTAGCGGGGTTCCCTACGAGCAGTACTTC; d_call: TRBD2; clone_size: -; j_call: TRBJ2-7; v_call: TRBV18
cdr3_aa: CASSLYGVSNYGYTF; cdr3_nt: TGTGCCAGCAGTTTATACGGGGTATCTAACTATGGCTACACCTTC; d_call: -; clone_size: -; j_call: TRBJ1-2; v_call: TRBV28
cdr3_aa: CASSGGQRGNYGYTF; cdr3_nt: TGTGCCAGCAGCGGGGGACAGAGAGGGAACTATGGCTACACCTTC; d_call: TRBD1; clone_size: -; j_call: TRBJ1-2; v_call: TRBV6-6
cdr3_aa: CASSVGTGRIQPQHF; cdr3_nt: TGTGCCAGTAGTGTGGGGACAGGGAGAATTCAGCCCCAGCATTTT; d_call: TRBD1; clone_size: -; j_call: TRBJ1-5; v_call: TRBV19
cdr3_aa: CASSQDGGGRGDEQYF; cdr3_nt: TGCGCCAGCAGCCAAGATGGGGGGGGACGGGGCGACGAGCAGTACTTC; d_call: TRBD2; clone_size: -; j_call: TRBJ2-7; v_call: TRBV4-3
cdr3_aa: CASSTGGAGYNEQFF; cdr3_nt: TGTGCCAGCAGCACCGGGGGGGCGGGCTACAATGAGCAGTTCTTC; d_call: TRBD2; clone_size: -; j_call: TRBJ2-1; v_call: TRBV7-2
cdr3_aa: CASSQPGQVNNEQFF; cdr3_nt: TGTGCCAGCTCACAGCCGGGACAGGTAAACAATGAGCAGTTCTTC; d_call: TRBD1; clone_size: once; j_call: TRBJ2-1; v_call: TRBV18
cdr3_aa: CASSGGRGGDTQYF; cdr3_nt: TGCGCCAGCAGCGGGGGACGCGGGGGAGATACGCAGTATTTT; d_call: TRBD2; clone_size: -; j_call: TRBJ2-3; v_call: TRBV5-1
cdr3_aa: CASSPWGRGGIYGYTF; cdr3_nt: TGCGCCAGCAGCCCTTGGGGCAGGGGAGGGATCTATGGCTACACCTTC; d_call: -; clone_size: -; j_call: TRBJ1-2; v_call: TRBV4-1
cdr3_aa: CASSQGGANYGYTF; cdr3_nt: TGTGCCAGCAGCCAAGGGGGCGCAAACTATGGCTACACCTTC; d_call: -; clone_size: -; j_call: TRBJ1-2; v_call: TRBV4-2
cdr3_aa: CASRGGGTDTQYF; cdr3_nt: TGTGCCAGCCGCGGTGGGGGGACAGATACGCAGTATTTT; d_call: -; clone_size: -; j_call: TRBJ2-3; v_call: TRBV11-2
cdr3_aa: CASSLERRGVYGYTF; cdr3_nt: TGTGCCAGCAGCTTAGAACGACGCGGAGTCTATGGCTACACCTTC; d_call: -; clone_size: -; j_call: TRBJ1-2; v_call: TRBV11-2
cdr3_aa: CASSGTGVNTEAFF; cdr3_nt: TGTGCCAGCAGTGGAACAGGGGTGAACACTGAAGCTTTCTTT; d_call: TRBD1; clone_size: -; j_call: TRBJ1-1; v_call: TRBV2
cdr3_aa: CASSSPGQEHF; cdr3_nt: TGTGCCAGCAGTTCACCGGGACAGGAGCATTTT; d_call: TRBD1; clone_size: -; j_call: TRBJ1-5; v_call: TRBV6-6
cdr3_aa: CASSLALRDSGNTIYF; cdr3_nt: TGTGCCAGCAGCTTAGCGTTACGGGACTCTGGAAACACCATATATTTT; d_call: -; clone_size: -; j_call: TRBJ1-3; v_call: TRBV7-9
cdr3_aa: CAWRTGTGFDEQYF; cdr3_nt: TGTGCCTGGCGGACCGGGACAGGGTTTGACGAGCAGTACTTC; d_call: TRBD1; clone_size: -; j_call: TRBJ2-7; v_call: TRBV30
cdr3_aa: CASSLRGINPGNTIYF; cdr3_nt: TGTGCCAGCAGCTTGAGAGGGATCAATCCCGGAAACACCATATATTTT; d_call: -; clone_size: -; j_call: TRBJ1-3; v_call: TRBV5-8
cdr3_aa: CASSHFGLAGGDTQYF; cdr3_nt: TGCGCCAGCAGCCACTTCGGACTAGCGGGAGGCGATACGCAGTATTTT; d_call: TRBD2; clone_size: -; j_call: TRBJ2-3; v_call: TRBV4-1
cdr3_aa: CASSPQRAGLRVNEQFF; cdr3_nt: TGTGCCAGCAGCCCCCAGAGGGCGGGACTCCGGGTCAATGAGCAGTTCTTC; d_call: -; clone_size: -; j_call: TRBJ2-1; v_call: TRBV7-6
cdr3_aa: CASSPLAGGPYEQYF; cdr3_nt: TGTGCCAGCAGTCCTTTAGCGGGAGGGCCCTACGAGCAGTACTTC; d_call: TRBD2; clone_size: -; j_call: TRBJ2-7; v_call: TRBV27
cdr3_aa: CASSSLGSGSLNEQFF; cdr3_nt: TGCGCCAGCAGCTCTTTAGGTAGCGGGAGTTTGAATGAGCAGTTCTTC; d_call: TRBD2; clone_size: -; j_call: TRBJ2-1; v_call: TRBV5-1
cdr3_aa: CASSEASMTNSNQPQHF; cdr3_nt: TGTGCCAGCAGTGAAGCATCGATGACAAATAGCAATCAGCCCCAGCATTTT; d_call: -; clone_size: -; j_call: TRBJ1-5; v_call: TRBV6-1
cdr3_aa: CASLKGLADQETQYF; cdr3_nt: TGTGCCAGCTTAAAAGGCCTAGCGGACCAAGAGACCCAGTACTTC; d_call: TRBD2; clone_size: -; j_call: TRBJ2-5; v_call: TRBV18
cdr3_aa: CASSPGTSGGGQETQYF; cdr3_nt: TGTGCCAGCAGCCCCGGGACTAGCGGGGGAGGTCAAGAGACCCAGTACTTC; d_call: TRBD2; clone_size: -; j_call: TRBJ2-5; v_call: TRBV5-4
cdr3_aa: CASSTGGINSPLHF; cdr3_nt: TGTGCCAGCAGTACCGGGGGAATTAATTCACCCCTCCACTTT; d_call: -; clone_size: -; j_call: TRBJ1-6; v_call: TRBV6-5
cdr3_aa: CASSDGYAGGPSSYNEQFF; cdr3_nt: TGTGCCAGCAGTGACGGCTACGCGGGAGGGCCTAGCTCCTACAATGAGCAGTTCTTC; d_call: TRBD2; clone_size: -; j_call: TRBJ2-1; v_call: TRBV6-4